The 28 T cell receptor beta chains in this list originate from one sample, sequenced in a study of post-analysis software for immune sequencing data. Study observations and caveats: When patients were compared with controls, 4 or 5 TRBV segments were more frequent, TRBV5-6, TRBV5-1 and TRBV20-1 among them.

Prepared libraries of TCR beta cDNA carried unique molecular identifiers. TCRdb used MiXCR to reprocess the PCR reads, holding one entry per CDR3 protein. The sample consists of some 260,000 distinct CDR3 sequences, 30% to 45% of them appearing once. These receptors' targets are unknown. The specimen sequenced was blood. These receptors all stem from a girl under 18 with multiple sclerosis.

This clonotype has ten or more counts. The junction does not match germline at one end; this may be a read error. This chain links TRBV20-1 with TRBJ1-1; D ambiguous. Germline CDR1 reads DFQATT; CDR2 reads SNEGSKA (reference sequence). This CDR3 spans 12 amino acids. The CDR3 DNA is TGCAGTGCTCCACCCGTGAACGCTGAAGCTTTCTTT. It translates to CSAPPVNAEAFF.

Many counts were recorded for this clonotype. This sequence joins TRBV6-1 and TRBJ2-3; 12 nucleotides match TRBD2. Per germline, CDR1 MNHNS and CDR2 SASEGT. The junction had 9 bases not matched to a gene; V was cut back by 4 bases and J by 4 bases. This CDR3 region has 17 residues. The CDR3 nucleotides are TGTGCCAGCAGTGCGCGTCCGACTAGCGGGGGCGCAGATACGCAGTATTTT. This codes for CASSARPTSGGADTQYF.

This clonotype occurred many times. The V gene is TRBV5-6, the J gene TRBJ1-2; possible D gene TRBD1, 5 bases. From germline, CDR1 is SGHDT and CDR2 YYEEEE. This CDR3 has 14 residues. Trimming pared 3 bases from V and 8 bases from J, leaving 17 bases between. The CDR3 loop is CASSSVGGAKGYTF. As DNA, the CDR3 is TGTGCCAGCAGCTCCGTCGGAGGGGCGAAGGGCTACACCTTC. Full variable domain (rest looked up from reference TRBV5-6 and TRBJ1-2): DAGVTQSPTHLIKTRGQQVTLRCSPKSGHDTVSWYQQALGQGPQFIFQYYEEEERQRGNFPDRFSGHQFPNYSSELNVNALLLGDSALYLCASSSVGGAKGYTFGSGTRLTVV.

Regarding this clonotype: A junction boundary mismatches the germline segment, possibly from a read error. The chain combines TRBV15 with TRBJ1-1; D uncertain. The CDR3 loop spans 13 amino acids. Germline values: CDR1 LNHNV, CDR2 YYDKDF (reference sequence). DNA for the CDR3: TGTGCCGCCAGCAGAGATTCGGGTTCTGAAGCTTTCTTT. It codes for CAASRDSGSEAFF.

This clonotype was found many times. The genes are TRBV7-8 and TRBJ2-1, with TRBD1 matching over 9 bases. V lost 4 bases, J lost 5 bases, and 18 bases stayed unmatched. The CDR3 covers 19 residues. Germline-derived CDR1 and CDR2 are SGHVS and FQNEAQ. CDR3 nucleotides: TGTGCCAGCAGCTCCTCGAGTGAAGGACAACAGGGGGCCCACAATGAGCAGTTCTTC. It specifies CASSSSSEGQQGAHNEQFF.

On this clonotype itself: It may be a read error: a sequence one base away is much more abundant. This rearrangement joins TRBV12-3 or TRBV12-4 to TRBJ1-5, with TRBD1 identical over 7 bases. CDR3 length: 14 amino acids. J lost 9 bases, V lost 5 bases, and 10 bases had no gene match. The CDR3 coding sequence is TGTGCCAGCAGTCCGACAGGGTTATATCGGCCCCAGCATTTT. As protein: CASSPTGLYRPQHF.

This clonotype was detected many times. The CDR3 here is CASSYRSGPRSNEQFF. CDR3 DNA: TGTGCCAGCAGTTACCGGTCGGGTCCCAGATCCAATGAGCAGTTCTTC. The rearrangement uses TRBV6-6 and TRBJ2-1; D remains unclear. Trimming pared 2 bases from V and 6 bases from J, leaving 17 bases between. Germline assignment: CDR1 MNHNY and CDR2 SVGAGI (reference sequence). This CDR3 has 16 residues.

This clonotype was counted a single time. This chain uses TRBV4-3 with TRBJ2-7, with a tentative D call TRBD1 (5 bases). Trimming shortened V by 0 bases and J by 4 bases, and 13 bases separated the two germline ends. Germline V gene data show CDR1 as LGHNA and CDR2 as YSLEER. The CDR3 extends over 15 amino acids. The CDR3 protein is CASSQDTGRMYEQYF. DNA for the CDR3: TGCGCCAGCAGCCAAGACACAGGACGTATGTACGAGCAGTACTTC.

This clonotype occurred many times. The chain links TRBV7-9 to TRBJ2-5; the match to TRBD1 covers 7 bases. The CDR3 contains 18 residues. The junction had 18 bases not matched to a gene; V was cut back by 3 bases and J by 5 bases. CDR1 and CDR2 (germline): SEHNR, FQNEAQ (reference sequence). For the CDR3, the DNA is TGTGCCAGCAGCTTCACGACAGGGCGTGGTGGGGCAAGGGAGACCCAGTACTTC. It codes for CASSFTTGRGGARETQYF.

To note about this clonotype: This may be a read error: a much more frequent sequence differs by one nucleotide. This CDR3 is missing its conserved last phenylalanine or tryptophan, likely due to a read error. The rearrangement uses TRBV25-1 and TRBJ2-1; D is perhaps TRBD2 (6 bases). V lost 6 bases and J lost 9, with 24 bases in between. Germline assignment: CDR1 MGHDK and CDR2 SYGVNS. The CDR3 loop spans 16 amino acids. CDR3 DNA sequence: TGTGCCAGCAGCCCCCTCTCCGGCAGGGCCGGGGGTGAGCAGTTCGTC. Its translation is CASSPLSGRAGGEQFV.

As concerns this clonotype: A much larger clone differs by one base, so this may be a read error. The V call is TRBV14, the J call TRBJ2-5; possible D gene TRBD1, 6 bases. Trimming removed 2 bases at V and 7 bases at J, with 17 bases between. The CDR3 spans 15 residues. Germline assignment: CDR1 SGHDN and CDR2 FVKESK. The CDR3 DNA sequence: TGTGCCAGCAGCCAAACGCGGCAGGGGCGGAGGACCCAGTACTTC. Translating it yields CASSQTRQGRRTQYF.

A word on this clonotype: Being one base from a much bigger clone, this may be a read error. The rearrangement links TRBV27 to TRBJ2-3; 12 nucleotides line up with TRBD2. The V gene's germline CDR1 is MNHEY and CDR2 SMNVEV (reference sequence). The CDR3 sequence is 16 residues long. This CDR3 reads CASSSSSGRGTDTRYF. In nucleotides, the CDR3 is TGTGCCAGCAGTTCTTCTAGCGGGAGGGGCACAGATACGCGGTATTTT.

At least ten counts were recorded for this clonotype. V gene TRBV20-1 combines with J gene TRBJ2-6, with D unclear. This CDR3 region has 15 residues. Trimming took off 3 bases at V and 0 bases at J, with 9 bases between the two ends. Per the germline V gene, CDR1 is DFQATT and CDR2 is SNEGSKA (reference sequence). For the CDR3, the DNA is TGCAGTGCTAGGCCGCAGAGCTCTGGGGCCAACGTCCTGACTTTC. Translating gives CSARPQSSGANVLTF.

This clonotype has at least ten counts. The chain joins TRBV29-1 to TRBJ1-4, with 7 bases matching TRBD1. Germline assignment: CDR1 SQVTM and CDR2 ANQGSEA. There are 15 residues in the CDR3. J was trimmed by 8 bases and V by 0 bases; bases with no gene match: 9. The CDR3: CSVEDPQGGGEKLFF. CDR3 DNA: TGCAGCGTTGAAGATCCTCAGGGGGGTGGAGAAAAACTGTTTTTT.

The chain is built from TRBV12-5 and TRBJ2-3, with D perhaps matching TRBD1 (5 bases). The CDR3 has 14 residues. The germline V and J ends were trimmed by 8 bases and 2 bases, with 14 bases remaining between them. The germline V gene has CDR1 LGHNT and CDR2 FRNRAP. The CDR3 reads CASILDSDTDTQYF. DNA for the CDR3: TGTGCTAGTATTTTAGACAGTGACACAGATACGCAGTATTTT.

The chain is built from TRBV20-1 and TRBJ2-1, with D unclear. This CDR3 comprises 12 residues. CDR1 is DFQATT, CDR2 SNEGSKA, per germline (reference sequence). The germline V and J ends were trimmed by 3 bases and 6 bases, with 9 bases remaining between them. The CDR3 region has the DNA TGCAGTGCTAGCCCCTGGGGCAATGAGCAGTTCTTC. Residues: CSASPWGNEQFF.

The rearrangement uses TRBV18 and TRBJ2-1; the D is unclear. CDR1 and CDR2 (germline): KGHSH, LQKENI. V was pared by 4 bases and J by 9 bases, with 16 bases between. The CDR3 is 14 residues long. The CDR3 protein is CASSQKDPSSEQFF. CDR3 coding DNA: TGTGCCAGCTCACAGAAGGACCCCTCGAGTGAGCAGTTCTTC.

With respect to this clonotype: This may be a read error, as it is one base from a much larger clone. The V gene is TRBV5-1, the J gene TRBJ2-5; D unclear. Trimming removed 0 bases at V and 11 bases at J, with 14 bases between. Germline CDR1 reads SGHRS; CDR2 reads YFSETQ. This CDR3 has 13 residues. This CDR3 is CASSLGWADEQYF. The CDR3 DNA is TGCGCCAGCAGCTTGGGTTGGGCGGATGAGCAGTACTTC.

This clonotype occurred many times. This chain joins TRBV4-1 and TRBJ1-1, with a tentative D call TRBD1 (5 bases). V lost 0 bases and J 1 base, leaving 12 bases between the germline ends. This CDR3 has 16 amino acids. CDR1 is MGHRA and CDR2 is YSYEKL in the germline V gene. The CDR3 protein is CASSQDRSGSNTEAFF. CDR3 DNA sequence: TGCGCCAGCAGCCAAGATCGGTCAGGGTCGAACACTGAAGCTTTCTTT.

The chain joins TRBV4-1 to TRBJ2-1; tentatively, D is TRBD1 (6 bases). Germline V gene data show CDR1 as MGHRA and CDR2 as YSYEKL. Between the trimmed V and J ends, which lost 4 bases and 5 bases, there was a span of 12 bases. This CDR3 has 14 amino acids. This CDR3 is CASSRASGDNEQFF. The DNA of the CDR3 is TGCGCCAGCAGCCGTGCCTCAGGGGACAATGAGCAGTTCTTC.

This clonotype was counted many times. CDR3 residues: CSALEGGRETQYF. The CDR3 nucleotides are TGCAGTGCTCTAGAGGGGGGCCGAGAGACCCAGTACTTC. The chain links TRBV20-1 to TRBJ2-5; D is tentatively TRBD1 or TRBD2 (6 bases each). Germline assignment: CDR1 DFQATT and CDR2 SNEGSKA (reference sequence). Trimming stripped 5 bases from V and 4 bases from J, with 14 bases between. CDR3 length: 13 amino acids.

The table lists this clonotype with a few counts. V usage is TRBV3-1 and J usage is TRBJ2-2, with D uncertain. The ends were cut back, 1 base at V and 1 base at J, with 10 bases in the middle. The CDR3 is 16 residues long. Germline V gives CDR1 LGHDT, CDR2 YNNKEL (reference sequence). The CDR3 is CASSQVQVRNTGELFF. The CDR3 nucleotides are TGTGCCAGCAGCCAAGTCCAGGTTAGGAACACCGGGGAGCTGTTTTTT.

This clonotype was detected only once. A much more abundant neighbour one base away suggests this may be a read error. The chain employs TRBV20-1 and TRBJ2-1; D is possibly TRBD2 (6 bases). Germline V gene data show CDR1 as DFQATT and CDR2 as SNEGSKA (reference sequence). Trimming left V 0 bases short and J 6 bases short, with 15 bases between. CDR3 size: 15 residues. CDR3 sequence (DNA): TGCAGTGCTAGAGACGGGACTCGCGGGACCAATGAGCAGTTCTTC. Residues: CSARDGTRGTNEQFF.

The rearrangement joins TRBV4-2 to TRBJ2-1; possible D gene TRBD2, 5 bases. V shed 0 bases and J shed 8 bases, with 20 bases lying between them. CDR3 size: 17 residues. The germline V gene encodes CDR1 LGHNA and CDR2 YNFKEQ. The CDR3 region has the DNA TGTGCCAGCAGCCAAGAAAGGGTCAGATTAAAGGAGGATGAGCAGTTCTTC. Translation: CASSQERVRLKEDEQFF.

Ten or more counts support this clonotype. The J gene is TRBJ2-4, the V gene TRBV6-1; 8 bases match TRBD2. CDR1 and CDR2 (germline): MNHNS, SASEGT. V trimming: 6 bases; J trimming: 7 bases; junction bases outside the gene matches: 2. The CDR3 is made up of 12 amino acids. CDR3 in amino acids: CASSGGGNIQYF. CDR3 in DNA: TGTGCCAGCAGCGGGGGGGGGAACATTCAGTACTTC.

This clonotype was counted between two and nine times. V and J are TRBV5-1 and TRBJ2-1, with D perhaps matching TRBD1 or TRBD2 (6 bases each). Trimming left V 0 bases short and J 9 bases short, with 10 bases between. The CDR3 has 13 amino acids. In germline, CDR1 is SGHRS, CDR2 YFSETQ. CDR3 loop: CASSLAPGAEQFF. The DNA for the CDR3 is TGCGCCAGCAGCTTGGCCCCGGGGGCTGAGCAGTTCTTC.

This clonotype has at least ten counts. CDR3 sequence: CASSLAGVSYNEQFF. CDR3 sequence (DNA): TGTGCCAGCAGCTTGGCGGGAGTCTCCTACAATGAGCAGTTCTTC. The chain is built from TRBV5-5 and TRBJ2-1, with D possibly being TRBD2 (6 bases). Looked up from germline, CDR1 is SGHKS and CDR2 is YYEKEE (reference sequence). V was trimmed by 0 bases and J by 0 bases, leaving 7 bases between them. The CDR3 extends over 15 amino acids.

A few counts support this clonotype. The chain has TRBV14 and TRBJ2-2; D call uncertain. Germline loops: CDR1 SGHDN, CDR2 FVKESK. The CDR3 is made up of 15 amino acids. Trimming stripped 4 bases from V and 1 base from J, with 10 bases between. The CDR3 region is CASSRRAENTGELFF. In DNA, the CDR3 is TGTGCCAGCAGCCGAAGGGCGGAGAACACCGGGGAGCTGTTTTTT.